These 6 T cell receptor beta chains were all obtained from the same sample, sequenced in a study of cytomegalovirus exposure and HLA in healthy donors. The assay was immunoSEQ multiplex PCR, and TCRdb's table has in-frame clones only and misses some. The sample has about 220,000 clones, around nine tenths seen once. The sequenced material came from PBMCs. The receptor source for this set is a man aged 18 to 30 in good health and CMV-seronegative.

The CDR3 spells CAWSVSTGWSSYEQYF. In DNA form, the CDR3 reads TGTGCCTGGAGTGTCTCAACAGGATGGAGCTCCTACGAGCAGTACTTC. This chain uses TRBV30 with TRBJ2-7, with D tentatively TRBD1 (5 bases). With 0 bases removed from V and 0 bases from J, the gap between germline ends came to 15 bases. Per germline, CDR1 GTSNPN and CDR2 SVGIG (reference sequence). This CDR3 spans 16 amino acids. The whole variable domain, remainder taken from reference TRBV30 and TRBJ2-7, is SQTIHQWPATLVQPVGSPLSLECTVEGTSNPNLYWYRQAAGRGLQLLFYSVGIGQISSEVPQNLSASRPQDRQFILSSKKLLLSDSGFYLCAWSVSTGWSSYEQYFGPGTRLTVT.

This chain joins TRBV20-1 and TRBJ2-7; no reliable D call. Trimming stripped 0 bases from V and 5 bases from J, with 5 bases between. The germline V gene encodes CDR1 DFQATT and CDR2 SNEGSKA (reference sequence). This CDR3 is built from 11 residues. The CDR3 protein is CSARDGHEQYF. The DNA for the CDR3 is TGCAGTGCTAGAGATGGGCACGAGCAGTACTTC.

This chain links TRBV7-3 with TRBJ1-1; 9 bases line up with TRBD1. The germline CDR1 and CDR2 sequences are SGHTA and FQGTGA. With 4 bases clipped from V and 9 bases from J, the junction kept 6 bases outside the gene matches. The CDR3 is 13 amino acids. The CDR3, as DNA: TGTGCCAGCAGCTCGACAGGGGGTGGTAAAGCTTTCTTT. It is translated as CASSSTGGGKAFF.

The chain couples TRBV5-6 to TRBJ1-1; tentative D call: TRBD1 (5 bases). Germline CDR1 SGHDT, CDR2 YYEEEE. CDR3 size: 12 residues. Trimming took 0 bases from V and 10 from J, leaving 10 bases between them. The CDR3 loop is CASSLVRGSAFF. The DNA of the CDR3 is TGTGCCAGCAGCTTGGTCCGGGGGTCAGCTTTCTTT.

The CDR3 spells CASMEGWNSPLHF. For the CDR3, the DNA is TGTGCCAGTATGGAGGGCTGGAATTCACCCCTCCACTTT. The rearrangement joins TRBV19 to TRBJ1-6; no clear D gene. The CDR3 runs 13 residues. Looked up from germline, CDR1 is LNHDA and CDR2 is SQIVND (reference sequence). Trimming left V 7 bases short and J 7 bases short, with 11 bases between.

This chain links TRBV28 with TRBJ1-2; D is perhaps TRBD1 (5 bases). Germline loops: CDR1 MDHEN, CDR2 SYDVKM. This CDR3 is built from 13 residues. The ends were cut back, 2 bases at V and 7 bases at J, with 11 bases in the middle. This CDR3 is CASSLRRVGGYTF. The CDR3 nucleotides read TGTGCCAGCAGTTTACGCAGGGTAGGTGGCTACACCTTC.